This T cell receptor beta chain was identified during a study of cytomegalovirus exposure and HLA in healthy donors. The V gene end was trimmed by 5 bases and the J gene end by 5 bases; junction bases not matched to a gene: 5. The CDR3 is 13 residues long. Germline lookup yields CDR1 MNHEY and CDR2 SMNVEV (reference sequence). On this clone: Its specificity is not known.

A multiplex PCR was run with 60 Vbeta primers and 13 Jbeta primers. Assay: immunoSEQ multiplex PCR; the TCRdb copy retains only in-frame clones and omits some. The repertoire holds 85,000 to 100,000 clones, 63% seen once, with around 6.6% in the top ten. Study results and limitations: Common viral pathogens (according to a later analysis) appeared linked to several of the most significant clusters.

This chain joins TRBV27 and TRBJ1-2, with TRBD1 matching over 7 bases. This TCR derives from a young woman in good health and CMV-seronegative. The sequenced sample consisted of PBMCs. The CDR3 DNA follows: TGTGCCAGCAGTGCCGAGACAGGGTATGGCTACACCTTC. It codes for CASSAETGYGYTF.